A selection of T cell receptor beta chains follows, all from one sample in a study of T cell changes during pregnancy in multiple sclerosis. The table came from immunoSEQ multiplex PCR; TCRdb's copy has only in-frame clones and leaves some out. The table lists almost 50,000 clones, 85% to 95% of them singletons. The sequencing here drew on CD4+ T cells from peripheral blood mononuclear cells, taken in the second trimester of pregnancy. These receptors came from a female donor in good health, enrolled as a control in a pregnancy study. Each CDR3 is given with its conserved first and last residue. The D gene is left open where the match is weak. Clone size, where shown, is once, few, many, or a class for clones that have expanded.

j_gene	d_gene	abundance	v_gene	CDR3aa	CDR3nt
TRBJ1-2	TRBD1	once	TRBV4-3	CASSHEGGWDGYTF	TGCGCCAGCAGCCACGAAGGGGGCTGGGATGGCTACACCTTC
TRBJ2-7	TRBD2	.	TRBV4-3	CASSQDRGGNPYEQYF	TGCGCCAGCAGCCAAGACCGGGGGGGAAACCCCTACGAGCAGTACTTC
TRBJ1-5	.	.	TRBV5-4	CASSAGGGLNQPQHF	TGTGCCAGCAGCGCAGGCGGGGGCCTGAATCAGCCCCAGCATTTT
TRBJ1-1	TRBD1	.	TRBV19	CASSSARDRGAPFF	TGTGCCAGTAGTAGCGCCAGGGACAGGGGTGCGCCTTTCTTT
TRBJ2-1	.	once	TRBV18	CASSPERQSNEQFF	TGTGCCAGCTCACCTGAACGACAGTCTAATGAGCAGTTCTTC
TRBJ2-5	TRBD2	.	TRBV5-4	CASSAGDGQETQYF	TGTGCCAGCAGCGCGGGGGACGGACAAGAGACCCAGTACTTC
TRBJ2-7	.	.	TRBV15	CATSRDRRGAGEQYF	TGTGCCACCAGCAGAGATCGTCGGGGGGCTGGGGAGCAGTACTTC
TRBJ1-3	.	.	TRBV4-3	CASSRGGSGNTIYF	TGCGCCAGCAGCCGAGGGGGCTCTGGAAACACCATATATTTT
TRBJ1-2	TRBD1	once	TRBV6-6	CASSYLGGVGDGYTF	TGTGCCAGCAGTTACTTAGGGGGCGTGGGTGATGGCTACACCTTC
TRBJ1-4	TRBD1	.	TRBV6-5	CASSYSRDRLLFF	TGTGCCAGCAGTTACTCGAGGGACAGGCTACTGTTTTTT
TRBJ2-2	.	.	TRBV5-4	CASSLAGLADTGELFF	TGTGCCAGCAGCTTGGCCGGGCTAGCCGACACCGGGGAGCTGTTTTTT
TRBJ2-7	.	.	TRBV2	CATSGDNSYEQYF	TGTGCGACCTCAGGGGACAACTCCTACGAGCAGTACTTC